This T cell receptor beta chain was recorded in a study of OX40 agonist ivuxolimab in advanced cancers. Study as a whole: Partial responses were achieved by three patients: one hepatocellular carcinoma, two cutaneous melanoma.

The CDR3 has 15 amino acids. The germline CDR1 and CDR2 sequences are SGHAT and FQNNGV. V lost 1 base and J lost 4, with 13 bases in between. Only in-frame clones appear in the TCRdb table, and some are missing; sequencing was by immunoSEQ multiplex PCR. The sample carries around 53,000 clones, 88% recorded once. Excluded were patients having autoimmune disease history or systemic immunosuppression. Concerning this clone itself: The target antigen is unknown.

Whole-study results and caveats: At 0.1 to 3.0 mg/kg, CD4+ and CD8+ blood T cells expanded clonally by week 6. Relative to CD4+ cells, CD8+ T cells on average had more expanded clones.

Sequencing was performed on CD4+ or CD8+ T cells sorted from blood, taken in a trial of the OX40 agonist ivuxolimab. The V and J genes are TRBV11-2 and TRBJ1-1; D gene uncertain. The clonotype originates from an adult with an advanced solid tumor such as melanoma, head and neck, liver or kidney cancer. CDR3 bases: TGTGCCAGCAGCTTAGCGGCAGGTTGGTCCACTGAAGCTTTCTTT. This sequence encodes CASSLAAGWSTEAFF.